A selection of T cell receptor beta chains follows, all from one sample in a study of T cells in localized non-small cell lung cancer. Generated by immunoSEQ multiplex PCR, the TCRdb table keeps only in-frame clones and is missing some. The sample records almost 30,000 clones, around 89% being singletons. The specimen comprised peripheral blood, sampled before any cancer treatment. All receptors derive from a female donor at least 60 years old with stage III squamous cell lung carcinoma. CDR3s include the opening cysteine and the closing phenylalanine or tryptophan. Fields, in order: D gene, J gene, clone size, V gene, CDR3 protein, CDR3 DNA. The D gene is left open where the match is weak. Some rows mark clone size as missing; the rest say once, few, many or name a class of expanded clone.

d_gene: TRBD1; j_gene: TRBJ2-2; abundance: NA; v_gene: TRBV5-4; CDR3aa: CASSLGQGNTGELFF; CDR3nt: TGTGCCAGCAGCCTGGGACAGGGAAACACCGGGGAGCTGTTTTTT
d_gene: NA; j_gene: TRBJ2-3; abundance: NA; v_gene: TRBV7-9; CDR3aa: CASSLVPDFFSTDTQYF; CDR3nt: TGTGCCAGCAGCTTAGTCCCAGACTTCTTTAGCACAGATACGCAGTATTTT
d_gene: TRBD1; j_gene: TRBJ2-1; abundance: NA; v_gene: TRBV28; CDR3aa: CPKLHRGPQLPGTSSYNEQFF; CDR3nt: TGTCCTAAACTTCACAGGGGGCCCCAATTGCCGGGTACGAGCTCCTACAATGAGCAGTTCTTC
d_gene: NA; j_gene: TRBJ1-4; abundance: NA; v_gene: TRBV5-4; CDR3aa: CASSLQQTNEKLFF; CDR3nt: TGTGCCAGCAGCTTGCAACAGACTAATGAAAAACTGTTTTTT
d_gene: TRBD1; j_gene: TRBJ1-2; abundance: NA; v_gene: TRBV7-2; CDR3aa: CASSTTGLGYTF; CDR3nt: TGTGCCAGCAGCACGACAGGGCTTGGCTACACCTTC
d_gene: NA; j_gene: TRBJ2-5; abundance: NA; v_gene: TRBV4-2; CDR3aa: CASSQGSREGETQYF; CDR3nt: TGTGCCAGCAGCCAAGGCTCGAGAGAAGGGGAGACCCAGTACTTC
d_gene: NA; j_gene: TRBJ2-5; abundance: NA; v_gene: TRBV4-2; CDR3aa: CASSQESRFQETQYF; CDR3nt: TGTGCCAGCAGCCAAGAGTCCAGGTTCCAAGAGACCCAGTACTTC
d_gene: NA; j_gene: TRBJ1-5; abundance: NA; v_gene: TRBV6-5; CDR3aa: CASSYGPYSNQPQHF; CDR3nt: TGTGCCAGCAGTTATGGGCCTTATAGCAATCAGCCCCAGCATTTT
d_gene: NA; j_gene: TRBJ2-1; abundance: NA; v_gene: TRBV12-5; CDR3aa: CASGTSPYEQFF; CDR3nt: TGTGCTAGTGGCACTAGTCCTTATGAGCAGTTCTTC
d_gene: NA; j_gene: TRBJ1-5; abundance: NA; v_gene: TRBV18; CDR3aa: CASSLTGSNQPQHF; CDR3nt: TGTGCCAGCTCCCTAACCGGTAGCAATCAGCCCCAGCATTTT
d_gene: NA; j_gene: TRBJ2-2; abundance: NA; v_gene: TRBV7-2; CDR3aa: CASSPQGSNTGELFF; CDR3nt: TGTGCCAGCAGCCCCCAAGGTTCGAACACCGGGGAGCTGTTTTTT
d_gene: TRBD1; j_gene: TRBJ2-7; abundance: NA; v_gene: TRBV5-6; CDR3aa: CASSGTGGSGEQYF; CDR3nt: TGTGCCAGCTCCGGGACAGGGGGTTCTGGCGAGCAGTACTTC
d_gene: TRBD1; j_gene: TRBJ2-7; abundance: NA; v_gene: TRBV28; CDR3aa: CASREGDRAYEQYF; CDR3nt: TGTGCCAGCAGAGAAGGGGACAGGGCCTACGAGCAGTACTTC
d_gene: NA; j_gene: TRBJ2-1; abundance: NA; v_gene: TRBV7-9; CDR3aa: CASSLGGASNEQFF; CDR3nt: TGTGCCAGCAGCTTAGGGGGAGCCTCCAATGAGCAGTTCTTC
d_gene: TRBD2; j_gene: TRBJ2-2; abundance: NA; v_gene: TRBV7-9; CDR3aa: CASSLGAGETGELFF; CDR3nt: TGTGCCAGCAGCTTAGGTGCGGGAGAGACCGGGGAGCTGTTTTTT
d_gene: NA; j_gene: TRBJ2-7; abundance: medium-sized; v_gene: TRBV2; CDR3aa: CASRQLHEQYF; CDR3nt: TGTGCCAGCAGGCAACTCCACGAGCAGTACTTC